This TCR beta chain was profiled in a study of T cell responses to AZD1222 COVID-19 vaccine. About the research overall: Pooling was applied to second doses at about 4 or about 12 weeks. Findings and limits, study-wide: At baseline, seropositivity was found in only six or seven AZD1222 recipients. Donors skewed white British and female; clonal diversity was possibly underestimated. Spike-specific TCR breadth and depth were elevated following two AZD1222 doses.

The table came from immunoSEQ multiplex PCR; TCRdb's copy has only in-frame clones and leaves some out. The sample lists 75,000 to 90,000 clones, about 85% occurring once. Worth noting for this clone: Its specificity is not known.

This sequence was found in an adult in good health. Sequenced here: peripheral blood, sampled on day 0 of AZD1222 vaccination.

The CDR3 loop is CASSATGAGGEKLFF. In DNA form, the CDR3 reads TGTGCCAGTAGTGCAACAGGCGCCGGTGGTGAAAAACTGTTTTTT. The V and J genes are TRBV19 and TRBJ1-4; a possible D gene is TRBD1 (5 bases). This CDR3 has 15 amino acids. V was cut by 5 bases and J by 7 bases, with 17 bases left in between. Germline assignment: CDR1 LNHDA and CDR2 SQIVND (reference sequence).